Following are 7 T cell receptor beta chains from one sample sequenced in a study of T cells in Graves' hyperthyroidism and ophthalmopathy. TCR beta CDR3 regions were amplified from RNA transcripts. RT-PCR in the first round (using the HTBI primer set) targeted the TCR CDR3. TCRdb redid the calling of the multiplex PCR reads with MiXCR, one entry per CDR3 protein. Found here are roughly 290,000 distinct CDR3 sequences, roughly 15% of them singletons; the top ten hold 7.9%. Sequencing input: blood. All receptors come from a woman between 35 and 50 years old with Graves' hyperthyroidism.

The table lists this clonotype with many counts. CDR3 residues: CASSATGSYEQFF. The CDR3, as DNA: TGTGCCAGCAGCGCAACAGGGAGCTATGAGCAGTTCTTC. J is TRBJ2-1 and V is TRBV11-2, with D possibly TRBD1 on 6 matching bases. Germline values: CDR1 SGHAT, CDR2 FQNNGV. The CDR3 consists of 13 residues. V shed 5 bases and J shed 8 bases, with 13 bases lying between them.

The sample holds a few counts of this clonotype. The V call is TRBV20-1, the J call TRBJ1-5; 11 nucleotides agree with TRBD1. Germline V CDR1 and CDR2: DFQATT, SNEGSKA (reference sequence). This CDR3 is 14 amino acids long. V shed 8 bases, J shed 6 bases, and the junction held 9 bases outside the gene matches. The CDR3 here is CSSSRGTGGQPQHF. DNA of the CDR3: TGCAGTTCCTCCCGCGGGACAGGGGGTCAGCCCCAGCATTTT.

This clonotype was picked up many times. The V gene is TRBV6-2 or TRBV6-3, the J gene TRBJ1-2; TRBD1 might be the D (6 bases). Germline loops: CDR1 MNHEY, CDR2 SVGEGT. The CDR3 has 11 residues. V was pared by 5 bases and J by 8 bases, with 9 bases between. The CDR3 DNA follows: TGTGCCAGCAGTATCAGGGGCGGCTACACCTTC. It specifies CASSIRGGYTF.

This clonotype occurred many times. This sequence joins TRBV11-2 and TRBJ2-1, with 11 bases lining up with TRBD2. V lost 0 bases and J lost 3; bases outside the gene matches: 1. This CDR3 contains 16 residues. CDR1 and CDR2 (germline): SGHAT, FQNNGV. The CDR3 coding sequence is TGTGCCAGCAGCTTAGAAGGGACTAGCGGCTACAATGAGCAGTTCTTC. Protein product: CASSLEGTSGYNEQFF.

The chain is built from TRBV30 and TRBJ2-2, with a weak D call TRBD1 (6 bases). CDR1 and CDR2 from the germline V gene are GTSNPN and SVGIG (reference sequence). This CDR3 spans 15 amino acids. Between the trimmed V and J ends, which lost 1 base and 2 bases, there was a span of 11 bases. Here the CDR3 DNA reads TGTGCCTGGAGTGGGGGGCAGGGAAACACCGGGGAGCTGTTTTTT. Its protein product is CAWSGGQGNTGELFF.

V gene TRBV12-3 or TRBV12-4 combines with J gene TRBJ2-3; TRBD2 matches at 9 bases. CDR3 length: 13 amino acids. The trim removed 7 bases at V and 7 bases at J, leaving 6 bases unmatched. The DNA for the CDR3 is TGTGCCAGCATGAGGGCGGGAGGGTATACGCAGTATTTT. Translating gives CASMRAGGYTQYF.

In this sample, this clonotype turned up many times. This sequence joins TRBV30 and TRBJ1-2, with D maybe TRBD1 (6 bases). The CDR3 sequence is 12 residues long. CDR1 is GTSNPN and CDR2 is SVGIG in the germline V gene (reference sequence). CDR3: CAYSGGFYGYTF. The CDR3 coding sequence is TGTGCATACTCGGGGGGCTTCTATGGCTACACCTTC.